Listed below are T cell receptor beta chains from one sample, sequenced in a study of response to subunit inactivated influenza vaccine. TCRdb independently ran MiXCR on the RT-PCR reads; one entry per CDR3 protein. Of just under 550,000 distinct CDR3 sequences in the sample, less than 25% were seen once. The same data also contributed to another study, on T cells expressing NK-cell markers.

Sequences were derived from CD4+ T cells sorted from PBMCs, sampled 11 to 12 days after vaccination. The receptors here all came from a man between 45 and 60 years old who received an inactivated influenza vaccine. CDR3s include the opening cysteine and the closing phenylalanine or tryptophan. The order of the fields is J gene, clone size, CDR3 length, V gene, D gene, CDR3 DNA, CDR3 protein. A D gene is named only where the DNA matches it firmly. Expanded clones get a size class; other rows say once, few or many, or leave the size out.

j_gene: TRBJ1-6
abundance: few
len: 16
v_gene: TRBV20-1
d_gene: .
CDR3nt: TGCAGTGCTTCAAAGAGGGCAGGGCGCTATAATTCACCCCTCCACTTT
CDR3aa: CSASKRAGRYNSPLHF

j_gene: TRBJ2-4
abundance: .
len: 14
v_gene: TRBV12-3/TRBV12-4
d_gene: .
CDR3nt: TGTGCCAGCAGTTTAAGGGAAGCCAAAAACATTCAGTACTTC
CDR3aa: CASSLREAKNIQYF

j_gene: TRBJ2-7
abundance: many
len: 13
v_gene: TRBV3-1
d_gene: .
CDR3nt: TGTGCCAGCAGCCCGAACAGGATCTACGAGCAGTACTTC
CDR3aa: CASSPNRIYEQYF

j_gene: TRBJ1-4
abundance: few
len: 15
v_gene: TRBV4-3
d_gene: .
CDR3nt: TGCGCCAGCAGCCGAGGACGGGGCGACAATGAAAAACTGTTTTTT
CDR3aa: CASSRGRGDNEKLFF

j_gene: TRBJ2-4
abundance: .
len: 16
v_gene: TRBV14
d_gene: TRBD1
CDR3nt: TGTGCCAGCAGCCCTCGACAGGGGGCTTTGGAAAACATTCAGTACTTC
CDR3aa: CASSPRQGALENIQYF

j_gene: TRBJ2-2
abundance: .
len: 15
v_gene: TRBV10-1
d_gene: TRBD1
CDR3nt: TGCGCCACCGCTGGGGACAGGGGCACCACCGGGGAGCTGTTTTTT
CDR3aa: CATAGDRGTTGELFF

j_gene: TRBJ1-2
abundance: few
len: 15
v_gene: TRBV6-1
d_gene: TRBD1
CDR3nt: TGTGCCAGCAGCCCCAACAACAACAGGGGGGATGGCTACACCTTC
CDR3aa: CASSPNNNRGDGYTF

j_gene: TRBJ1-3
abundance: .
len: 17
v_gene: TRBV7-6
d_gene: .
CDR3nt: TGTGCCAGCAGCCCATCGGTTGCCCCAGCGCCTGGAAACACCATATATTTT
CDR3aa: CASSPSVAPAPGNTIYF

j_gene: TRBJ2-3
abundance: .
len: 18
v_gene: TRBV5-1
d_gene: TRBD2
CDR3nt: TGCGCCAGCAGCTTGAGGGGCTTGGCTAGCGGGTTCACAGATACGCAGTATTTT
CDR3aa: CASSLRGLASGFTDTQYF

j_gene: TRBJ2-1
abundance: .
len: 15
v_gene: TRBV6-1
d_gene: TRBD1
CDR3nt: TGTGCCAGCAGTCCCGACAGGGTCGAGGACAATGAGCAGTTCTTC
CDR3aa: CASSPDRVEDNEQFF

j_gene: TRBJ2-1
abundance: .
len: 15
v_gene: TRBV28
d_gene: .
CDR3nt: TGTGCCAGCAGTTCAAGCGGCCCCGTAGGGAATGAGCAGTTCTTC
CDR3aa: CASSSSGPVGNEQFF

j_gene: TRBJ2-1
abundance: few
len: 13
v_gene: TRBV12-3/TRBV12-4
d_gene: .
CDR3nt: TGTGCCTCTCACGCCGGGACACTCAATGAGCAGTTCTTC
CDR3aa: CASHAGTLNEQFF

j_gene: TRBJ1-6
abundance: .
len: 13
v_gene: TRBV3-1
d_gene: .
CDR3nt: TGTGCCAGCAGCCCTTGGGGATTCGAAGCCCTCCACTTT
CDR3aa: CASSPWGFEALHF

j_gene: TRBJ1-1
abundance: .
len: 12
v_gene: TRBV11-2
d_gene: .
CDR3nt: TGTGCCAGCAGCCCTATGAGGTTTGAAGCTTTCTTT
CDR3aa: CASSPMRFEAFF

j_gene: TRBJ2-5
abundance: .
len: 14
v_gene: TRBV7-9
d_gene: TRBD1
CDR3nt: TGTGCCAGCAGGCCTACAGGGGGCCGAGAGACCCAGTACTTC
CDR3aa: CASRPTGGRETQYF

j_gene: TRBJ1-5
abundance: .
len: 15
v_gene: TRBV7-2
d_gene: .
CDR3nt: TGTGCCAGCAGTTTAGTGGGGGGTAGCAATCAGCCCCAGCATTTT
CDR3aa: CASSLVGGSNQPQHF

j_gene: TRBJ1-1
abundance: .
len: 16
v_gene: TRBV2
d_gene: TRBD1
CDR3nt: TGTGCCAGCAGTCTCGGACAGGGATTAATAAACACTGAAGCTTTCTTT
CDR3aa: CASSLGQGLINTEAFF

j_gene: TRBJ1-4
abundance: .
len: 16
v_gene: TRBV4-1
d_gene: TRBD1
CDR3nt: TGCGCCAGCAGCCAAGATCAGGGGGCAACTAATGAAAAACTGTTTTTT
CDR3aa: CASSQDQGATNEKLFF

j_gene: TRBJ2-1
abundance: .
len: 14
v_gene: TRBV28
d_gene: .
CDR3nt: TGTGCCAGCAGTTTGGCTAGTCTGATATTTGAGCAGATCTTC
CDR3aa: CASSLASLIFEQIF

j_gene: TRBJ2-1
abundance: .
len: 15
v_gene: TRBV5-1
d_gene: TRBD2
CDR3nt: TGCGCCAGCAGGGAGGGGACTAGCTCCTACAATGAGCAGTTCTTC
CDR3aa: CASREGTSSYNEQFF

j_gene: TRBJ2-1
abundance: .
len: 19
v_gene: TRBV6-2/TRBV6-3
d_gene: TRBD2
CDR3nt: TGTGCCAGCAGAGACAGCGGGGCCCTGAGCCAGAGCTCCTACAATGAGCAGTTCTTC
CDR3aa: CASRDSGALSQSSYNEQFF

j_gene: TRBJ2-6
abundance: few
len: 15
v_gene: TRBV12-3/TRBV12-4
d_gene: .
CDR3nt: TGTGCCAGCAGTTTAAGGAACCGTGGGGCCAACGTCCTGACTTTC
CDR3aa: CASSLRNRGANVLTF

j_gene: TRBJ2-1
abundance: .
len: 16
v_gene: TRBV20-1
d_gene: .
CDR3nt: TGCAGTGCTAGGACAATGCAGGGCAGGTCCTACAATGAGCAGTTCTTC
CDR3aa: CSARTMQGRSYNEQFF

j_gene: TRBJ2-7
abundance: .
len: 15
v_gene: TRBV20-1
d_gene: TRBD2
CDR3nt: TGCAGTGCTAGAGATCCTAGCGGGGCGACTTACGAGCAGTACTTC
CDR3aa: CSARDPSGATYEQYF

j_gene: TRBJ2-6
abundance: .
len: 19
v_gene: TRBV4-2
d_gene: TRBD2
CDR3nt: TGTGCCAGCAGCGTAATACTAGCGGGGGGAACGGGAGGGGCCAACGTCCTGACTTTC
CDR3aa: CASSVILAGGTGGANVLTF

j_gene: TRBJ2-3
abundance: .
len: 15
v_gene: TRBV4-3
d_gene: .
CDR3nt: TGCGCCAGCAGCCCAGGGTGGCAGCGCACAGATACGCAGTATTTT
CDR3aa: CASSPGWQRTDTQYF

j_gene: TRBJ2-3
abundance: few
len: 12
v_gene: TRBV11-2
d_gene: .
CDR3nt: TGTGCCAGCATGCTAAGCACAGATACGCAGTATTTT
CDR3aa: CASMLSTDTQYF

j_gene: TRBJ2-2
abundance: .
len: 19
v_gene: TRBV10-3
d_gene: .
CDR3nt: TGTGCCATCAGTGATCCCAGCTGGGGACGCACTACGAACACCGGGGAGCTGTTTTTT
CDR3aa: CAISDPSWGRTTNTGELFF